This T cell receptor beta chain was identified during a study of PD-L1 blockade in urothelial cancer. Looking at the study overall: It was in the mid-2010s that patients started atezolizumab at 1,200 mg intravenously every 3 weeks. Patients' histories included 0 to 3 prior chemotherapy regimens. T cells were recovered from blood samples at a median of approximately 150,000.

Each PCR reaction had synthetic TCR analog templates spiked into it. Method: immunoSEQ multiplex PCR; TCRdb's copy keeps in-frame clones and lacks some. The sample carries around 130,000 clones, 65% to 85% recorded once. The CDR3 covers 16 residues. The V and J ends lost 1 base and 8 bases, in that order; junction bases with no gene match: 10. CDR1 is SGHAT and CDR2 is FQNNGV in the germline V gene. The time point: pretreatment peripheral blood. The sample was PBMCs, taken around atezolizumab (anti-PD-L1) treatment. This receptor was taken from a man between 45 and 60 years old with urothelial cancer. The gene calls are TRBV11-2 and TRBJ2-3, with 9 positions matching TRBD2. This CDR3 reads CASSLGGGRALPTQYF. The CDR3, as DNA: TGTGCCAGCAGCTTAGGAGGCGGGAGGGCCCTTCCTACGCAGTATTTT.